Below are 27 T cell receptor beta chains sequenced from a single sample in a study of long-term antiretroviral therapy in people with HIV. At the survey level, the v3.0 immunoSEQ assay was run. Profiling relied on immunoSEQ multiplex PCR, and the TCRdb table lists in-frame clones only, not all of them. The sample holds 42,000 or so clones; around nine tenths are singletons and the top ten take approximately 5%. Sample: unsorted PBMCs, taken 0.1 years before starting antiretroviral therapy. These receptors were obtained from a woman in her forties or fifties with HIV.

The CDR3: CASSPRQGAVYGYTF. The DNA for the CDR3 is TGTGCCAGCAGCCCTCGACAGGGGGCAGTATATGGCTACACCTTC. V is TRBV11-1 and J is TRBJ1-2, with 10 nucleotides matching TRBD1. This CDR3 contains 15 residues. Germline CDR1 is SGHAT and CDR2 is FQDESV (reference sequence). J gave up 5 bases and V 5 bases, and 8 bases lay outside the gene matches.

The V gene is TRBV6-1, the J gene TRBJ1-2; D is perhaps TRBD1 (6 bases). The V gene lost 1 base and the J gene lost 5 bases, with 14 bases spanning the gap. Germline lookup yields CDR1 MNHNS and CDR2 SASEGT. This CDR3 comprises 15 residues. CDR3 nucleotides: TGTGCCAGCAGTGAAGAAGGGGGGAAATTTTATGGCTACACCTTC. This encodes CASSEEGGKFYGYTF.

V and J are TRBV30 and TRBJ2-2, with 8 bases aligning to TRBD2. The germline gives CDR1 GTSNPN, CDR2 SVGIG (reference sequence). The CDR3 runs 15 residues. The J segment lost 1 base and the V segment lost 5 bases, leaving 6 bases of the junction unmatched. The CDR3 reads CAWSNLAGNTGELFF. CDR3 coding DNA: TGTGCCTGGTCAAACCTAGCGGGGAACACCGGGGAGCTGTTTTTT.

The CDR3 DNA follows: TGTGCCAGCAGAACTACGAACAGGGAAGGTTCACCCCTCCACTTT. This encodes CASRTTNREGSPLHF. The rearrangement joins TRBV7-3 to TRBJ1-6; D may be TRBD1 (6 bases). There are 15 residues in the CDR3. Trimming removed 6 bases at V and 9 bases at J, with 18 bases between. Germline CDR1 is SGHTA and CDR2 is FQGTGA.

V gene TRBV29-1 combines with J gene TRBJ1-1; D remains ambiguous. CDR1 SQVTM and CDR2 ANQGSEA come from the germline V gene. This CDR3 comprises 11 residues. Trimming took 2 bases from V and 13 from J, leaving 14 bases between them. CDR3 nucleotide sequence: TGCAGCGTTGAAAGGTCGGGTATTTGTTTCTTT. Amino acids: CSVERSGICFF.

V usage is TRBV6-5 and J usage is TRBJ1-2; maybe TRBD1 (5 bases). Germline V gene data show CDR1 as MNHEY and CDR2 as SVGAGI. The V end lost 9 bases, the J end lost 4 bases, and 15 bases lay between the germline ends. The CDR3 is 13 amino acids. Here the CDR3 reads CASQRTGGYGYTF. The CDR3 region has the DNA TGTGCCAGTCAAAGGACTGGGGGCTATGGCTACACCTTC.

The J gene is TRBJ2-4, the V gene TRBV7-9; D perhaps matches TRBD2 (6 bases). CDR3 size: 15 residues. From germline, CDR1 is SEHNR and CDR2 FQNEAQ (reference sequence). Trimming pared 5 bases from V and 2 bases from J, leaving 13 bases between. The CDR3 DNA sequence: TGTGCCAGCAGCCGTACCGGGGGACCCAAAAACATTCAGTACTTC. It translates to CASSRTGGPKNIQYF.

V and J are TRBV6-5 and TRBJ2-7; possible D gene TRBD1, 5 bases. The germline V gene has CDR1 MNHEY and CDR2 SVGAGI. Trimming removed 4 bases from V and 5 bases from J, with 15 bases in between. The length of the CDR3 is 14 residues. Written as DNA, the CDR3 is TGTGCCAGCAGTTCGCGGCAGGGCATCGACGAGCAGTACTTC. Protein: CASSSRQGIDEQYF.

The chain is built from TRBV29-1 and TRBJ1-2; the D is unclear. Trimming took off 6 bases at V and 5 bases at J, with 10 bases between the two ends. Germline V gene sequence: CDR1 SQVTM, CDR2 ANQGSEA. The CDR3 length is 11 residues. The DNA of the CDR3 is TGCAGCGTCGCCGTTGGGTATGGCTACACCTTC. This gives the protein CSVAVGYGYTF. Full variable domain (rest looked up from reference TRBV29-1 and TRBJ1-2): SAVISQKPSRDICQRGTSLTIQCQVDSQVTMMFWYRQQPGQSLTLIATANQGSEATYESGFVIDKFPISRPNLTFSTLTVSNMSPEDSSIYLCSVAVGYGYTFGSGTRLTVV.

This rearrangement joins TRBV4-2 to TRBJ1-4, with D unclear. The CDR3 length is 12 residues. CDR1 LGHNA and CDR2 YNFKEQ come from the germline V gene. The V and J ends lost 6 bases and 3 bases respectively, with 5 bases between them. CDR3 residues: CASRRANEKLFF. The DNA of the CDR3 is TGTGCCAGCAGGAGGGCTAATGAAAAACTGTTTTTT.

V gene TRBV4-1 combines with J gene TRBJ1-3; D gene ambiguous. The CDR3 has 15 residues. Trimming cost V 5 bases and J 0 bases, with 11 bases left between them. The V gene's germline CDR1 is MGHRA and CDR2 YSYEKL. The CDR3 coding sequence is TGCGCCAGCAGCGACCTAAAGAGCTCTGGAAACACCATATATTTT. As protein: CASSDLKSSGNTIYF.

The chain links TRBV5-6 to TRBJ1-3; 9 bases fit TRBD1. Germline V gene lookup returns CDR1 SGHDT and CDR2 YYEEEE. V shed 4 bases and J 0 bases; nucleotides not matched to a gene: 5. CDR3 length: 16 amino acids. DNA for the CDR3: TGTGCCAGCAGCGGACTGACAGGGGGCTCTGGAAACACCATATATTTT. Translation: CASSGLTGGSGNTIYF.

The J gene is TRBJ2-3, the V gene TRBV6-6; D is possibly TRBD1 (6 bases). V was pared by 7 bases and J by 2 bases, with 13 bases between. The CDR3 is made up of 14 amino acids. Germline loops: CDR1 MNHNY, CDR2 SVGAGI (reference sequence). DNA of the CDR3: TGTGCCAGCACCCCGGACAGTTACACAGATACGCAGTATTTT. It encodes CASTPDSYTDTQYF.

This clone appeared a few times. The rearrangement links TRBV12-1 to TRBJ2-3; TRBD1, as called in the table, went unchecked against the DNA. TRBV12-1 is termed a pseudogene. This CDR3 comprises 16 residues. The CDR3 sequence: CASSFRTGAGTDTQYF. The CDR3 DNA is TGTGCCAGCAGCTTCCGGACAGGGGCCGGGACAGATACGCAGTATTTT.

This sequence joins TRBV6-6 and TRBJ1-3, with D hard to call. CDR1 and CDR2 (germline): MNHNY, SVGAGI (reference sequence). The germline V and J ends were trimmed by 2 bases and 1 base, with 3 bases remaining between them. CDR3 length equals 13 residues. Here the CDR3 reads CASSYVSGNTIYF. The CDR3 nucleotides read TGTGCCAGCAGTTACGTTTCTGGAAACACCATATATTTT.

This chain links TRBV6-5 with TRBJ2-5; perhaps D is TRBD1 or TRBD2 (5 bases each). The CDR3 is made up of 14 amino acids. Germline V gene data show CDR1 as MNHEY and CDR2 as SVGAGI. Trimming removed 6 bases at V and 2 bases at J, with 13 bases between. In nucleotides, the CDR3 is TGTGCCAGCAGCCGGGGACGGATTCAAGAGACCCAGTACTTC. Encoded protein: CASSRGRIQETQYF.

The V and J genes are TRBV19 and TRBJ1-5; 8 bases match TRBD1. The germline CDR1 and CDR2 sequences are LNHDA and SQIVND (reference sequence). The CDR3 runs to 16 residues. V was clipped by 5 bases and J by 4 bases; unmatched bases: 10. The CDR3 bases are TGTGCCAGTAGTCGGGACAGGCAGTCTGGGAATCAGCCCCAGCATTTT. Its translation: CASSRDRQSGNQPQHF.

This clone has just one count. This chain joins TRBV5-8 and TRBJ2-7; a possible D gene is TRBD1 (5 bases). Germline V lookup: CDR1 SGHTS, CDR2 YDEGEE. The CDR3 spans 16 residues. Trimming removed 4 bases from V and 1 base from J, with 18 bases in between. The DNA of the CDR3 is TGTGCCAGCAGCCGAATGGGGCAGGGTTTTTCCTACGAGCAGTACTTC. This encodes CASSRMGQGFSYEQYF.

J is TRBJ2-5 and V is TRBV6-4, with 13 bases identical to TRBD2. Germline loops: CDR1 MRHNA, CDR2 SNTAGT. The CDR3 has 18 residues. V lost 4 bases, J lost 5 bases, and 13 bases stayed unmatched. CDR3 sequence (DNA): TGTGCCAGCAGTGGAGGACTAGCGGGGGCGATACGTGCGGAGACCCAGTACTTC. Translated: CASSGGLAGAIRAETQYF.

This sequence joins TRBV5-6 and TRBJ1-3; D unclear. CDR1 is SGHDT, CDR2 YYEEEE, per germline. Trimming took 4 bases from V and 13 from J, leaving 15 bases between them. This CDR3 is 12 amino acids long. In DNA, the CDR3 is TGTGCCAGCAGCCCCGGGCCGGGCTCTATATATTTT. Protein product: CASSPGPGSIYF.

The rearrangement links TRBV13 to TRBJ2-7, with 9 positions matching TRBD2. In germline, CDR1 is PRHDT, CDR2 FYEKMQ (reference sequence). There are 15 residues in the CDR3. V shed 0 bases and J 3 bases; nucleotides not matched to a gene: 3. The CDR3 DNA follows: TGTGCCAGCAGCTTAGGGACTAGCGGTTTCTACGAGCAGTACTTC. Translation: CASSLGTSGFYEQYF.

The chain joins TRBV6-5 to TRBJ2-7; D assignment may be TRBD1 or TRBD2 (5 bases each). Germline CDR1 is MNHEY and CDR2 is SVGAGI. Trimming took 4 bases from V and 2 from J, leaving 9 bases between them. The CDR3 is 13 residues long. The CDR3 DNA reads TGTGCCAGCAGTTGGGGGTTTACCTACGAGCAGTACTTC. This encodes CASSWGFTYEQYF.

The chain couples TRBV9 to TRBJ2-7, with a tentative D call TRBD2 (6 bases). V lost 0 bases and J lost 5, with 15 bases in between. The V gene's germline CDR1 is SGDLS and CDR2 YYNGEE. The CDR3 consists of 15 residues. The CDR3 DNA is TGTGCCAGCAGCGTAGGGAGGGAAGGTCGGCACGAGCAGTACTTC. Protein product: CASSVGREGRHEQYF. Full variable domain (outside the CDR3, taken from reference TRBV9 and TRBJ2-7): DSGVTQTPKHLITATGQRVTLRCSPRSGDLSVYWYQQSLDQGLQFLIQYYNGEERAKGNILERFSAQQFPDLHSELNLSSLELGDSALYFCASSVGREGRHEQYFGPGTRLTVT.

The chain recombines TRBV27 with TRBJ2-1; TRBD2 is a possible D gene (6 bases). The V and J ends lost 0 bases and 4 bases respectively, with 16 bases between them. Germline lookup yields CDR1 MNHEY and CDR2 SMNVEV (reference sequence). CDR3 size: 17 residues. This chain's CDR3 is CASSLSGAGLGYNEQFF. The CDR3 DNA is TGTGCCAGCAGTTTATCGGGTGCGGGGCTTGGTTACAATGAGCAGTTCTTC.

The V gene is TRBV7-3, the J gene TRBJ2-3; the match to TRBD1 covers 7 bases. CDR1 SGHTA and CDR2 FQGTGA come from the germline V gene. J lost 4 bases, V lost 5 bases, and 3 bases had no gene match. There are 13 residues in the CDR3. CDR3 bases: TGTGCCAGCAGCCCAACAGGGGCAGATACGCAGTATTTT. Translating gives CASSPTGADTQYF.

This sequence joins TRBV19 and TRBJ1-2; D is possibly TRBD1 (6 bases). The CDR3 has 13 amino acids. V dropped 6 bases and J dropped 8 bases, with 16 bases sitting between them. Germline V gene data show CDR1 as LNHDA and CDR2 as SQIVND (reference sequence). CDR3 in amino acids: CASSRGGAGGYTF. For the CDR3, the DNA is TGTGCCAGTAGCCGTGGGGGGGCGGGAGGCTACACCTTC.

J is TRBJ2-3 and V is TRBV9; unclear D gene. Germline loops: CDR1 SGDLS, CDR2 YYNGEE. V lost 3 bases to trimming and J lost 5 bases, with 16 bases between them. The CDR3 loop spans 15 amino acids. The CDR3 DNA follows: TGTGCCAGCAGCGCTCGACCGATTTCCGGAGATACGCAGTATTTT. Residues: CASSARPISGDTQYF.